These 31 T cell receptor beta chains originate from one sample sequenced in a study of regulatory T cells in long-lasting Graves disease. Through Arm-PCR of CDR3 regions and iRepertoire HTBI primers, TCR beta libraries were built. TCRdb called the multiplex PCR reads again in MiXCR, with one record for every CDR3 protein. Among approximately 440,000 distinct CDR3 sequences listed, about 16% were seen once. Time point specified: newly diagnosed GD, antithyroid drugs for less than 3 months. The TCR library was made from RNA extracted from PBMCs. These same data were also listed under a study on T cells in Graves' hyperthyroidism and ophthalmopathy.

The source was peripheral blood mononuclear cells (PBMCs), collected at new diagnosis, from a patient treated with antithyroid drugs. All receptors come from a man aged 40-49 years with Graves disease.

V and J are TRBV6-2 or TRBV6-3 and TRBJ1-1; D unresolved. The germline gives CDR1 MNHEY, CDR2 SVGEGT. This CDR3 contains 15 residues. V lost 1 base, J lost 1 base, and 10 bases lay in between. The DNA of the CDR3 is TGTGCCAGCAGTTACTTTCGCAGAGCGAACACTGAAGCTTTCTTT. The encoded protein is CASSYFRRANTEAFF.

The table lists this clonotype with a few counts. J is TRBJ2-1 and V is TRBV7-9; 7 nucleotides line up with TRBD1. This CDR3 has 13 amino acids. V was pared by 5 bases and J by 5 bases, with 3 bases of the junction left unmatched. The germline V gene encodes CDR1 SEHNR and CDR2 FQNEAQ (reference sequence). The CDR3 sequence: CASSRQGDNEQFF. DNA of the CDR3: TGTGCCAGCAGCCGACAGGGAGACAATGAGCAGTTCTTC.

In this sample, this clonotype turned up many times. This sequence joins TRBV10-3 and TRBJ2-7; D may be TRBD1 (5 bases). Germline-derived CDR1 and CDR2 are ENHRY and SYGVKD. V was pared by 0 bases and J by 0 bases, with 12 bases between. The CDR3 has 16 residues. CDR3 amino acids: CAISESNTGLSYEQYF. CDR3 coding DNA: TGTGCCATCAGTGAGTCGAATACAGGCCTCTCCTACGAGCAGTACTTC.

As concerns this clonotype: This may be a read error, as it is one base from a much larger clone. This chain joins TRBV6-5 and TRBJ2-7; D might be TRBD2 (6 bases). The germline gives CDR1 MNHEY, CDR2 SVGAGI. This CDR3 is 16 amino acids long. Trimming stripped 0 bases from V and 2 bases from J, with 14 bases between. DNA for the CDR3: TGTGCCAGCAGTTACTCGACTATCGGGAGACCCTACGAGCAGTACTTC. Translating it yields CASSYSTIGRPYEQYF.

J is TRBJ2-3 and V is TRBV3-1; D remains unclear. V was clipped by 4 bases and J by 1 base, with 9 bases between them. Germline V gives CDR1 LGHDT, CDR2 YNNKEL (reference sequence). The CDR3 consists of 14 residues. CDR3 nucleotides: TGTGCCAGCAGCCCCTATATTCGCACAGATACGCAGTATTTT. As protein: CASSPYIRTDTQYF.

This clonotype has ten or more counts. The rearrangement uses TRBV5-1 and TRBJ2-2; 9 bases are a match to TRBD2. With V trimmed by 4 bases and J by 6 bases, 10 bases remained unmatched. Germline-derived CDR1 and CDR2 are SGHRS and YFSETQ. This CDR3 is built from 16 residues. The CDR3 DNA reads TGCGCCAGCAGCCAGGGGACTAGCCGCTTAGCCGGGGAGCTGTTTTTT. Amino acid sequence: CASSQGTSRLAGELFF. Variable domain in full (rest from reference TRBV5-1 and TRBJ2-2): KAGVTQTPRYLIKTRGQQVTLSCSPISGHRSVSWYQQTPGQGLQFLFEYFSETQRNKGNFPGRFSGRQFSNSRSEMNVSTLELGDSALYLCASSQGTSRLAGELFFGEGSRLTVL.

This clonotype was seen ten or more times. This chain connects TRBV6-1 to TRBJ2-7; tentatively, D is TRBD1 or TRBD2 (5 bases each). Germline CDR1 and CDR2: MNHNS and SASEGT. Trimming left V 4 bases short and J 4 bases short, with 17 bases between. The CDR3 is 15 amino acids. Here the CDR3 reads CASSAKGRRGYEQYF. The CDR3 bases are TGTGCCAGCAGTGCAAAGGGACGGCGCGGGTACGAGCAGTACTTC.

This clonotype was counted many times. V usage is TRBV7-6 and J usage is TRBJ1-6; D might be TRBD1 (6 bases). Trimming left V 5 bases short and J 4 bases short, with 12 bases between. The germline V gene has CDR1 SGHVS and CDR2 FNYEAQ. The CDR3 covers 15 residues. CDR3: CASSISDSYNSPLHF. DNA for the CDR3: TGTGCCAGCAGCATTTCGGACAGTTATAATTCACCCCTCCACTTT.

The chain employs TRBV28 and TRBJ2-5; D could derive from TRBD1 or TRBD2 (5 bases each). Between the trimmed V and J ends, which lost 2 bases and 2 bases, there was a span of 12 bases. Germline V CDR1 and CDR2: MDHEN, SYDVKM. The CDR3 has 15 residues. The CDR3 reads CASSLMGDGQETQYF. CDR3 in DNA: TGTGCCAGCAGTTTAATGGGGGACGGACAAGAGACCCAGTACTTC.

This clonotype came up many times. The chain is built from TRBV6-2 or TRBV6-3 and TRBJ2-1; D is perhaps TRBD1 (5 bases). CDR1 and CDR2 from the germline V gene are MNHEY and SVGEGT. The CDR3 has 13 amino acids. The V gene lost 2 bases and the J gene lost 7 bases, with 9 bases spanning the gap. The CDR3 DNA follows: TGTGCCAGCAGTTACGTCAGGGCGAATGAGCAGTTCTTC. Translating gives CASSYVRANEQFF.

The table lists this clonotype with many counts. The chain has TRBV3-1 and TRBJ1-1; perhaps TRBD1 as D (5 bases). This CDR3 comprises 14 residues. Trimming removed 3 bases at V and 5 bases at J, with 13 bases between. CDR1 LGHDT and CDR2 YNNKEL come from the germline V gene (reference sequence). The CDR3 is CASSQAGIGTEAFF. The CDR3 nucleotides are TGTGCCAGCAGCCAGGCAGGGATAGGGACTGAAGCTTTCTTT.

This sequence joins TRBV4-2 and TRBJ2-4; the match to TRBD2 covers 8 bases. After removal of 0 bases from V and 6 bases from J, the junction contained 7 bases not matched to a gene. CDR3 length: 16 amino acids. Germline V gene sequence: CDR1 LGHNA, CDR2 YNFKEQ. The DNA of the CDR3 is TGTGCCAGCAGCCAAGATCCGGGACTAGGAAGAAACATTCAGTACTTC. It translates to CASSQDPGLGRNIQYF.

There are many counts of this clonotype. The chain links TRBV14 to TRBJ2-5; D not certain. The germline CDR1 and CDR2 sequences are SGHDN and FVKESK. This CDR3 is 12 amino acids long. The V end lost 3 bases, the J end lost 5 bases, and 7 bases lay between the germline ends. Written as DNA, the CDR3 is TGTGCCAGCAGCCACCACGGGGAGACCCAGTACTTC. Its translation is CASSHHGETQYF.

This clonotype was observed a handful of times. This chain uses TRBV7-9 with TRBJ1-1; maybe TRBD1 (5 bases). Looked up from germline, CDR1 is SEHNR and CDR2 is FQNEAQ (reference sequence). CDR3 length: 13 amino acids. V was shortened by 7 bases and J by 6 bases, with 15 bases between the two germline ends. The chain's CDR3 is CASTTQGAPEAFF. The CDR3 coding sequence is TGTGCCAGCACAACCCAGGGAGCCCCTGAAGCTTTCTTT. Variable domain in full (rest from reference TRBV7-9 and TRBJ1-1): DTGVSQNPRHKITKRGQNVTFRCDPISEHNRLYWYRQTLGQGPEFLTYFQNEAQLEKSRLLSDRFSAERPKGSFSTLEIQRTEQGDSAMYLCASTTQGAPEAFFGQGTRLTVV.

This clonotype was observed at least ten times. This chain links TRBV20-1 with TRBJ2-1; 9 positions match TRBD2. V gave up 3 bases and J gave up 6 bases; unmatched junction bases: 6. The CDR3 runs to 14 residues. Germline CDR1 is DFQATT and CDR2 is SNEGSKA (reference sequence). CDR3 region: CSASGLASPNEQFF. The CDR3 DNA reads as TGCAGTGCTAGCGGACTAGCGTCTCCCAATGAGCAGTTCTTC.

This clonotype was seen more than once but under ten times. CDR3 in amino acids: CASNTGGVYNEQFF. As DNA, the CDR3 is TGTGCCAGCAACACGGGGGGGGTCTACAATGAGCAGTTCTTC. The rearrangement uses TRBV7-6 and TRBJ2-1; TRBD2 agrees at 8 bases. V lost 7 bases to trimming and J lost 3 bases; unmatched junction nucleotides: 5. Germline V gives CDR1 SGHVS, CDR2 FNYEAQ. The CDR3 consists of 14 residues.

About this clonotype: A clone one base away is much larger, so this may be a read error. The chain recombines TRBV28 with TRBJ2-2, with D perhaps matching TRBD1 or TRBD2 (5 bases each). The length of the CDR3 is 13 residues. Germline V gene data show CDR1 as MDHEN and CDR2 as SYDVKM. The CDR3, as DNA: TGTGCCAGCAGACAGGTTGGGTCCGGGGAGCTGCTTTTT. Amino acid sequence: CASRQVGSGELLF.

This clonotype was recorded many times. An end of the junction does not agree with germline; a read error may underlie this. This chain joins TRBV29-1 and TRBJ2-3, with TRBD2 matching over 11 bases. The CDR3 length is 13 residues. Germline V gene data show CDR1 as SQVTM and CDR2 as ANQGSEA. This chain's CDR3 is CSVAVGLAGSLAF. The CDR3 DNA reads as TGCAGCGTTGCTGTTGGACTAGCGGGTTCGTTGGCTTTT.

V gene TRBV2 combines with J gene TRBJ1-2; the D is unclear. Germline CDR1 SNHLY, CDR2 FYNNEI. The CDR3 contains 14 residues. V lost 4 bases to trimming and J lost 8 bases, with 17 bases between them. In nucleotides, the CDR3 is TGTGCCAGCAGTGTTTACGTTACTCCAAGGGGCTACACCTTC. This translates into CASSVYVTPRGYTF. Full variable domain (rest looked up from reference TRBV2 and TRBJ1-2): EPEVTQTPSHQVTQMGQEVILRCVPISNHLYFYWYRQILGQKVEFLVSFYNNEISEKSEIFDDQFSVERPDGSNFTLKIRSTKLEDSAMYFCASSVYVTPRGYTFGSGTRLTVV.

A note on this clonotype: The CDR3 carries no conserved terminal phenylalanine or tryptophan, so it likely arises from a read error. The rearrangement uses TRBV29-1 and TRBJ2-7; the D gene could be TRBD1 or TRBD2 (5 bases each). The CDR3 has 11 residues. Germline-derived CDR1 and CDR2 are SQVTM and ANQGSEA. The chain's CDR3 is CGVRVGGEQYL. The CDR3 nucleotides read TGCGGGGTCAGGGTAGGAGGCGAGCAGTACCTC.

V is TRBV6-2 or TRBV6-3 and J is TRBJ2-7; D call uncertain. The CDR3 spans 11 residues. The germline V gene has CDR1 MNHEY and CDR2 SVGEGT. V was clipped by 5 bases and J by 6 bases, with 8 bases between them. This CDR3 is CASSAPSEQYF. CDR3 coding DNA: TGTGCCAGCAGTGCTCCTAGCGAGCAGTACTTC.

As regards this clonotype: A read error may be the cause here, since a much bigger clone is one base away. The rearrangement links TRBV30 to TRBJ2-1; 9 bases line up with TRBD1. The length of the CDR3 is 14 residues. Per germline, CDR1 GTSNPN and CDR2 SVGIG (reference sequence). The CDR3 DNA is TGTGCCTGGAGTGTAGGCGGGACAGGGAATGAGCAGTCCTTC. This codes for CAWSVGGTGNEQSF.

This clonotype showed up many times. The V gene is TRBV24-1, the J gene TRBJ2-5; TRBD1 matches at 7 bases. Germline V gene sequence: CDR1 KGHDR, CDR2 SFDVKD. The V gene end was trimmed by 4 bases and the J gene end by 0 bases; junction bases not matched to a gene: 10. The CDR3 is 17 residues long. CDR3 loop: CATSDQGQDPYQETQYF. Here the CDR3 DNA reads TGTGCCACCAGTGACCAAGGACAGGACCCCTACCAAGAGACCCAGTACTTC.

V and J are TRBV2 and TRBJ2-1; 11 bases agree with TRBD1. Germline-derived CDR1 and CDR2 are SNHLY and FYNNEI. V shed 4 bases and J 9 bases; nucleotides not matched to a gene: 11. The CDR3 has 16 amino acids. CDR3 bases: TGTGCCAGCAGTGGGACAGGGGGCTGGGTGGCGGTTGAGCAGTTCTTC. Translation gives CASSGTGGWVAVEQFF.

The chain employs TRBV12-3 or TRBV12-4 and TRBJ1-6, with D unclear. The CDR3 is 14 amino acids. The germline V and J ends were trimmed by 4 bases and 9 bases, with 13 bases remaining between them. The CDR3, as DNA: TGTGCCAGCAGTTCCGCTGTCGGCGTTTCACCCCTCCACTTT. It codes for CASSSAVGVSPLHF.

This clonotype showed up just a few times. This sequence joins TRBV18 and TRBJ2-7; 7 bases fit TRBD1. CDR3 size: 16 residues. Trimming cost V 4 bases and J 0 bases; bases outside gene matches: 9. Looked up from germline, CDR1 is KGHSH and CDR2 is LQKENI. The CDR3 loop reads CASSRFGQDLSYEQYF. As DNA, the CDR3 is TGTGCCAGCTCACGGTTCGGACAGGACCTCTCCTACGAGCAGTACTTC. The complete variable domain, with remaining parts taken from reference TRBV18 and TRBJ2-7, reads NAGVMQNPRHLVRRRGQEARLRCSPMKGHSHVYWYRQLPEEGLKFMVYLQKENIIDESGMPKERFSAEFPKEGPSILRIQQVVRGDSAAYFCASSRFGQDLSYEQYFGPGTRLTVT.

Ten or more counts support this clonotype. The gene calls are TRBV3-1 and TRBJ2-5; 8 positions agree with TRBD1. The germline V gene has CDR1 LGHDT and CDR2 YNNKEL (reference sequence). This CDR3 has 14 amino acids. J lost 2 bases, V lost 4 bases, and 3 bases had no gene match. The DNA for the CDR3 is TGTGCCAGCAGCCTCCGGGACAGGCAAGAGACCCAGTACTTC. This sequence encodes CASSLRDRQETQYF.

This chain links TRBV20-1 with TRBJ1-6, with TRBD1 matching 9 bases. The V gene end was trimmed by 8 bases and the J gene end by 8 bases; junction bases not matched to a gene: 13. CDR3 size: 15 residues. The germline V gene encodes CDR1 DFQATT and CDR2 SNEGSKA (reference sequence). For the CDR3, the DNA is TGCAGTATTTCCCGCGGGGACAGGGAAGATTCACCCCTCCACTTT. Translation: CSISRGDREDSPLHF.

Written as DNA, the CDR3 is TGCAGTGCTAGAGGGAGGAGGGGGAATCACATTCAGTACTTC. Its protein is CSARGRRGNHIQYF. This chain joins TRBV20-1 and TRBJ2-4; D is tentatively TRBD1 or TRBD2 (6 bases each). Germline-derived CDR1 and CDR2 are DFQATT and SNEGSKA (reference sequence). Trimming took 1 base from V and 8 from J, leaving 15 bases between them. The CDR3 is made up of 14 amino acids.

This chain joins TRBV4-1 and TRBJ1-5; no clear D. The CDR3 runs to 15 residues. Germline V lookup: CDR1 MGHRA, CDR2 YSYEKL. Trimming shortened V by 0 bases and J by 2 bases, and 8 bases separated the two germline ends. The CDR3 sequence is CASSQDETRNQPQHF. For the CDR3, the DNA is TGCGCCAGCAGCCAAGATGAGACTCGCAATCAGCCCCAGCATTTT.

At least ten counts were recorded for this clonotype. This sequence joins TRBV10-3 and TRBJ1-1; maybe TRBD1 (5 bases). Trimming removed 4 bases from V and 6 bases from J, with 12 bases in between. The CDR3 consists of 13 residues. Per the germline V gene, CDR1 is ENHRY and CDR2 is SYGVKD. The CDR3 nucleotides read TGTGCCATCAGTGGGGTCCAGGGCGCTGAAGCTTTCTTT. The encoded protein is CAISGVQGAEAFF.